The 9 T cell receptor beta chains below all came from one sample that was sequenced in a study of blood T cell repertoires in COVID-19. Using immunoSEQ multiplex PCR, the repertoire was profiled, and TCRdb retains in-frame clones only, with some absent. In the table there are approximately 150,000 clones, roughly 87% of which are singletons. The sequenced sample was peripheral blood. These receptors originate from a woman aged 45 to 65 with acute or convalescent COVID-19.

The CDR3 nucleotides read TGTGCCATCCCAGGGGGCTCTGGGGCCAACGTCCTGACTTTC. Protein: CAIPGGSGANVLTF. J is TRBJ2-6 and V is TRBV10-3, with 7 positions matching TRBD1. The CDR3 contains 14 residues. Germline values: CDR1 ENHRY, CDR2 SYGVKD. J gave up 0 bases and V 8 bases, and 1 base lay outside the gene matches.

This rearrangement joins TRBV10-3 to TRBJ2-5; 12 bases map to TRBD2. The CDR3 length is 17 residues. Trimming removed 4 bases from V and 5 bases from J; junction bases left unmatched: 11. Looked up from germline, CDR1 is ENHRY and CDR2 is SYGVKD. The CDR3 region is CAISVTTSGSGGETQYF. CDR3 DNA: TGTGCCATCAGTGTAACGACTAGCGGGAGTGGCGGGGAGACCCAGTACTTC.

The rearrangement uses TRBV7-6 and TRBJ2-2; possibly TRBD2 for D (6 bases). Germline loops: CDR1 SGHVS, CDR2 FNYEAQ. The CDR3 extends over 16 amino acids. The germline V and J ends were trimmed by 1 base and 2 bases, with 11 bases remaining between them. The CDR3 DNA follows: TGTGCCAGCAGCTTAGTGGAGGGCGGAAACACCGGGGAGCTGTTTTTT. As protein: CASSLVEGGNTGELFF.

The chain employs TRBV29-1 and TRBJ1-1; TRBD1 aligns across 7 bases. Per germline, CDR1 SQVTM and CDR2 ANQGSEA. The CDR3 sequence is 14 residues long. Trimming at V came to 7 bases and at J to 4 bases, leaving 12 bases not matched to a gene. The CDR3 nucleotides read TGCAGCGCATTAGCGACAGGGAGAGGCACTGAAGCTTTCTTT. Protein: CSALATGRGTEAFF.

V is TRBV6-5 and J is TRBJ1-1; D is unclear. Trimming left V 2 bases short and J 4 bases short, with 8 bases between. The CDR3 loop spans 13 amino acids. Germline CDR1 is MNHEY and CDR2 is SVGAGI. The CDR3 protein is CASSYARVTEAFF. CDR3 sequence (DNA): TGTGCCAGCAGTTACGCCCGCGTCACTGAAGCTTTCTTT.

This clone appeared a single time. The chain couples TRBV10-3 to TRBJ1-5, with TRBD1 identical over 10 bases. CDR3 length equals 16 residues. Losses at the gene ends were 2 bases for V and 4 bases for J; bases not matched to a gene: 5. Germline CDR1 and CDR2: ENHRY and SYGVKD. Here the CDR3 reads CAISEQGTGANQPQHF. The CDR3 DNA is TGTGCCATCAGTGAGCAGGGGACAGGGGCTAATCAGCCCCAGCATTTT.

V gene TRBV2 combines with J gene TRBJ1-1; the D gene is possibly TRBD1 (6 bases). V shed 5 bases and J shed 1 base, with 8 bases lying between them. Germline V CDR1 and CDR2: SNHLY, FYNNEI. The CDR3 has 13 residues. CDR3 sequence: CASSQTGNTEAFF. The CDR3 DNA is TGTGCCAGCAGTCAGACAGGGAACACTGAAGCTTTCTTT. Complete variable domain (other parts from reference TRBV2 and TRBJ1-1): EPEVTQTPSHQVTQMGQEVILRCVPISNHLYFYWYRQILGQKVEFLVSFYNNEISEKSEIFDDQFSVERPDGSNFTLKIRSTKLEDSAMYFCASSQTGNTEAFFGQGTRLTVV.

The CDR3 spells CASRRTSRGDTQYF. The CDR3 coding sequence is TGTGCCAGCCGACGGACTAGCCGTGGAGATACGCAGTATTTT. The gene calls are TRBV2 and TRBJ2-3; 8 bases are shared with TRBD2. Losses at the gene ends were 8 bases for V and 5 bases for J; bases not matched to a gene: 9. The CDR3 covers 14 residues. Germline V lookup: CDR1 SNHLY, CDR2 FYNNEI.

The V gene is TRBV19, the J gene TRBJ2-1; TRBD2 matches at 10 bases. Trimming took 10 bases from V and 2 from J; bases not matched to a gene: 20. The length of the CDR3 is 19 residues. Germline V CDR1 and CDR2: LNHDA, SQIVND (reference sequence). The CDR3 nucleotides are TGTGCCACCCTGCCGGGAAGAGCGGGAGGGCCTAGGGCCTACAATGAGCAGTTCTTC. Translation gives CATLPGRAGGPRAYNEQFF. Together with reference TRBV19 and TRBJ2-1, the CDR3 gives the full variable domain: DGGITQSPKYLFRKEGQNVTLSCEQNLNHDAMYWYRQDPGQGLRLIYYSQIVNDFQKGDIAEGYSVSREKKESFPLTVTSAQKNPTAFYLCATLPGRAGGPRAYNEQFFGPGTRLTVL.